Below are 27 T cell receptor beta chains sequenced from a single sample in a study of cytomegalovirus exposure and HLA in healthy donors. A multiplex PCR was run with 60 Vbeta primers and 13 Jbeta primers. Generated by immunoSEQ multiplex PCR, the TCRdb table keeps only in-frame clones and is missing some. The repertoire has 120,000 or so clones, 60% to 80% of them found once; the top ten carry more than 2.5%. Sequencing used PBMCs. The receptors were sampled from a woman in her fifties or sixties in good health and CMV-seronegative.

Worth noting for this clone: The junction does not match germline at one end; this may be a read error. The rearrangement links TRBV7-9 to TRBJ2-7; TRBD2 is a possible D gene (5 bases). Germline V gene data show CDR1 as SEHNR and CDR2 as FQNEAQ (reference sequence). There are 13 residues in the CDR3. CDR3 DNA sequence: TGTTCCAGCAGCCCGGGGAGCTCCTACGAGCAGTACTTC. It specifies CSSSPGSSYEQYF.

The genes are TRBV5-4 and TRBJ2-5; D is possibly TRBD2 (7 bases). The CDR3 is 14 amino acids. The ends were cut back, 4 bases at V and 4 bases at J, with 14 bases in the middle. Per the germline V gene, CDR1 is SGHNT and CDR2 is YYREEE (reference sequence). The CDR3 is CASSGRGGRETQYF. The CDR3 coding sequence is TGTGCCAGCAGCGGCAGGGGCGGGAGAGAGACCCAGTACTTC.

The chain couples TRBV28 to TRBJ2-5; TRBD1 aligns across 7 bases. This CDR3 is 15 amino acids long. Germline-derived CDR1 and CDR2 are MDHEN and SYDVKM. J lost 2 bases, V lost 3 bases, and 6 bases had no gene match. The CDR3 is CASSFLDRDQETQYF. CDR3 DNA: TGTGCCAGCAGTTTCCTAGACAGGGATCAAGAGACCCAGTACTTC.

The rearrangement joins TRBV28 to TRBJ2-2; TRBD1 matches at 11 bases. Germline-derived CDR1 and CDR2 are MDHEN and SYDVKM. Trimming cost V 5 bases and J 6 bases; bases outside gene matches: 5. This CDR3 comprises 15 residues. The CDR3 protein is CASSKGTGGPGELFF. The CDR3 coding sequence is TGTGCCAGCAGTAAAGGGACAGGGGGACCCGGGGAGCTGTTTTTT.

The CDR3 DNA reads as TGTGCCAGCTCACCACCGGTTGTGGTAGGAGACTACAATGAGCAGTTCTTC. Translating gives CASSPPVVVGDYNEQFF. This chain joins TRBV18 and TRBJ2-1, with D uncertain. V was clipped by 0 bases and J by 3 bases, with 15 bases between them. CDR3 length: 17 residues. Germline CDR1 is KGHSH and CDR2 is LQKENI.

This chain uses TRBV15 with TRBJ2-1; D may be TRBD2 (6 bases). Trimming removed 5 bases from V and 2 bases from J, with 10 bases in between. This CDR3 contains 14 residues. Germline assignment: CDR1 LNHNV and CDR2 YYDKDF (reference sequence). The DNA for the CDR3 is TGTGCCACCAGCCGGGAGCCCCCCTACAATGAGCAGTTCTTC. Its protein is CATSREPPYNEQFF.

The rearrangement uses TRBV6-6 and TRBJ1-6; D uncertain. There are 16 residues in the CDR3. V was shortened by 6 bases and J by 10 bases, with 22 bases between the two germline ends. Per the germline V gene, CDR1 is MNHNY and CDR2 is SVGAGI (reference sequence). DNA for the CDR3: TGTGCCAGCAGGACCGGGTCAGCGGGAGCGGGGTCACCCCTCCACTTT. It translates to CASRTGSAGAGSPLHF.

CDR3 nucleotide sequence: TGTGCCAGTAGTATAATGGGGAAGGGGGCCGGGGAGCTGTTTTTT. Encoded protein: CASSIMGKGAGELFF. The V gene is TRBV19, the J gene TRBJ2-2; D may be TRBD1 (6 bases). Germline CDR1 reads LNHDA; CDR2 reads SQIVND (reference sequence). V was trimmed by 2 bases and J by 6 bases, leaving 13 bases between them. The CDR3 loop spans 15 amino acids.

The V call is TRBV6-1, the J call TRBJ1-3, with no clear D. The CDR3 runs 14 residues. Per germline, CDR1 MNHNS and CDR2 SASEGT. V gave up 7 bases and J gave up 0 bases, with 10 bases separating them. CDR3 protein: CASTHTDSGNTIYF. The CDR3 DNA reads TGTGCCAGCACGCACACAGACTCTGGAAACACCATATATTTT.

CDR3 loop: CASGHSGVQYF. The CDR3 DNA sequence: TGTGCCAGCGGACACTCGGGGGTTCAGTACTTC. The chain employs TRBV28 and TRBJ2-4, with D possibly matching TRBD2 (6 bases). The CDR3 is 11 residues long. Germline CDR1 and CDR2: MDHEN and SYDVKM. V shed 8 bases and J shed 11 bases, with 13 bases lying between them.

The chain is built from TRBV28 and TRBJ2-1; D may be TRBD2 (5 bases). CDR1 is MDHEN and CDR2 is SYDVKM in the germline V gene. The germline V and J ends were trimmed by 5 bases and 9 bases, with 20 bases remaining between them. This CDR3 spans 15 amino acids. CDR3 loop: CASSPGIIRGSEQFF. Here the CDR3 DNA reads TGTGCCAGCAGTCCCGGGATCATCCGTGGGTCTGAGCAGTTCTTC.

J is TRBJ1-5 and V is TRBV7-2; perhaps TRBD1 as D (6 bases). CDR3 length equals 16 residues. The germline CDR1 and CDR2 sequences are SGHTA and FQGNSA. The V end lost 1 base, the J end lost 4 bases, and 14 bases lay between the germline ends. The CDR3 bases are TGTGCCAGCAGCTTAGTTGGGGGGGCCCTTAATCAGCCCCAGCATTTT. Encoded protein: CASSLVGGALNQPQHF.

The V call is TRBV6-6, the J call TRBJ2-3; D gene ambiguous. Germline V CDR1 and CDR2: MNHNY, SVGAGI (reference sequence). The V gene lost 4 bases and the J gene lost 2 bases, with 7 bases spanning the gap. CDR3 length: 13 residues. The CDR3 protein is CASSWASTDTQYF. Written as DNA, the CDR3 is TGTGCCAGCAGTTGGGCCTCCACAGATACGCAGTATTTT.

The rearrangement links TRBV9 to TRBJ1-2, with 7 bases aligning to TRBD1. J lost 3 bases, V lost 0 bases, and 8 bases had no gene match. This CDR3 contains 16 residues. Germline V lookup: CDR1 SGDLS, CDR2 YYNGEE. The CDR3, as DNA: TGTGCCAGCAGCGTAGAAAGGGACAGAGGCCACTATGGCTACACCTTC. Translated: CASSVERDRGHYGYTF.

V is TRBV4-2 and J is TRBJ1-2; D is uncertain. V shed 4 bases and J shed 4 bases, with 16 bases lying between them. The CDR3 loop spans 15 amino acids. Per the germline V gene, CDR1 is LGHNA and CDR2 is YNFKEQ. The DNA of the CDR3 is TGTGCCAGCAGCCGCCTAACCCGGGATTCCTATGGCTACACCTTC. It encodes CASSRLTRDSYGYTF.

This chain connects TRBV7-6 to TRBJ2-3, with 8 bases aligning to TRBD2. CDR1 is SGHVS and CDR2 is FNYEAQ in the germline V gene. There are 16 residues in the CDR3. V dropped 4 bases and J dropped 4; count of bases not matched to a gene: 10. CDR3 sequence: CASSSGLADIADTQYF. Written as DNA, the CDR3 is TGTGCCAGCAGCTCAGGACTAGCAGATATCGCAGATACGCAGTATTTT.

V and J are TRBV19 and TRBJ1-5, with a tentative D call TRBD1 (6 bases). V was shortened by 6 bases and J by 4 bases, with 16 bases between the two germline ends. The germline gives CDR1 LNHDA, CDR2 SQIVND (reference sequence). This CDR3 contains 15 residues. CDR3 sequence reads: CASSVGGGTNQPQHF. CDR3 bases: TGTGCCAGTAGCGTCGGGGGAGGGACAAATCAGCCCCAGCATTTT.

CDR3 loop: CASSQGHYEQYF. The CDR3 DNA reads TGCGCCAGCAGCCAAGGGCACTACGAGCAGTACTTC. This chain links TRBV4-1 with TRBJ2-7, with D unclear. The germline gives CDR1 MGHRA, CDR2 YSYEKL. This CDR3 contains 12 residues. The V gene lost 1 base and the J gene lost 3 bases, with 4 bases spanning the gap.

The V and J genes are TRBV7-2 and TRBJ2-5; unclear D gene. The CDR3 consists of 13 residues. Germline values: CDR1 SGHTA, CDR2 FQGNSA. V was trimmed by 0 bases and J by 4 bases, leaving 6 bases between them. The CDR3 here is CASSLAFRETQYF. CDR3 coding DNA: TGTGCCAGCAGCTTAGCGTTCAGAGAGACCCAGTACTTC.

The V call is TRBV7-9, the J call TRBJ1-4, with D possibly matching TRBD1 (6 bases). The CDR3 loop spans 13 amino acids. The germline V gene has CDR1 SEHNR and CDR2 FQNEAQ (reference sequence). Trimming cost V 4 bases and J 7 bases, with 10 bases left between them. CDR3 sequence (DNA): TGTGCCAGCAGCTACAGGGAGGGTGAAAAACTGTTTTTT. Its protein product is CASSYREGEKLFF.

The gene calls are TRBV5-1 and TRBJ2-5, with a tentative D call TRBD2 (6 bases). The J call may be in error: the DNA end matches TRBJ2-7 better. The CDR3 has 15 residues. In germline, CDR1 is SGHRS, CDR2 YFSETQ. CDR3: CASSLALGGTLEQYF. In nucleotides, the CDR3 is TGCGCCAGCAGCTTGGCCTTGGGGGGTACCCTCGAGCAGTACTTC.

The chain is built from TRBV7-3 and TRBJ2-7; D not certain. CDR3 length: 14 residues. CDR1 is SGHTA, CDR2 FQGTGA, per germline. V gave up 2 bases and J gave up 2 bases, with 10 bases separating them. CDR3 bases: TGTGCCAGCAGCTTAGGTGGCGGTCCCTACGAGCAGTACTTC. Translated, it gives CASSLGGGPYEQYF.

CDR3 residues: CATSREPGYGYTF. The CDR3 coding sequence is TGTGCCACCAGCAGAGAGCCAGGGTATGGCTACACCTTC. The J gene is TRBJ1-2, the V gene TRBV15; TRBD1 might be the D (5 bases). V was shortened by 0 bases and J by 5 bases, with 7 bases between the two germline ends. This CDR3 region has 13 residues. CDR1 LNHNV and CDR2 YYDKDF come from the germline V gene (reference sequence).

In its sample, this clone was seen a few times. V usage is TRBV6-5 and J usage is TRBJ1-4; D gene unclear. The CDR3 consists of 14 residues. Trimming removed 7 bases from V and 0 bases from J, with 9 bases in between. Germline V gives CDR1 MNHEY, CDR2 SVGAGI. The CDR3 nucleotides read TGTGCCAGCAATAGTGGTGCAACTAATGAAAAACTGTTTTTT. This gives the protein CASNSGATNEKLFF.

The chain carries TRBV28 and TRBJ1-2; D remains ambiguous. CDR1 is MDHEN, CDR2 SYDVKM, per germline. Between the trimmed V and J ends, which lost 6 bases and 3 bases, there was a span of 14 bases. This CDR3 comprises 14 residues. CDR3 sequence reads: CASSPAVWDYGYTF. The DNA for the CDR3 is TGTGCCAGCAGCCCGGCGGTTTGGGACTATGGCTACACCTTC.

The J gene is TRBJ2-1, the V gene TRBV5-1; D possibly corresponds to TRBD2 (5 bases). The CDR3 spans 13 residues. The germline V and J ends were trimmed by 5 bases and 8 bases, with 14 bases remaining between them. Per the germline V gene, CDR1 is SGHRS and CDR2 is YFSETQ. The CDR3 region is CASRTQLDHEQFF. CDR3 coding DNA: TGCGCCAGCAGGACCCAACTAGACCATGAGCAGTTCTTC. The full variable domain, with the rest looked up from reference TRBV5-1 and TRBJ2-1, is KAGVTQTPRYLIKTRGQQVTLSCSPISGHRSVSWYQQTPGQGLQFLFEYFSETQRNKGNFPGRFSGRQFSNSRSEMNVSTLELGDSALYLCASRTQLDHEQFFGPGTRLTVL.

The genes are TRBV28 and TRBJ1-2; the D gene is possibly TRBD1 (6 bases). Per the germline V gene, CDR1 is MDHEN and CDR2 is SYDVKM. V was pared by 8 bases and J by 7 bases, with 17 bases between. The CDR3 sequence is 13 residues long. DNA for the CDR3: TGTGCCAGCGGACAAGACCTGACAGGTGGCTACACCTTC. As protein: CASGQDLTGGYTF.